Sequencing of this T cell receptor beta chain was carried out in a study of regulatory T cells in long-lasting Graves disease. Study in general: Persistence in Graves' disease required over 5 years of antithyroid drugs plus positive TSH receptor antibodies.

Both iRepertoire HTBI primers and Arm-PCR of CDR3 regions were used to build the TCR beta libraries. Methods used by the authors: Throughout the samples, researchers identified 60 to 70 TRBV and about 15 TRBJ segments. TCRdb analysed the multiplex PCR reads with MiXCR anew, one entry per CDR3 protein. TCRdb, not the authors, supplied the V and J calls. In the table there are more than 650,000 distinct CDR3 sequences, around 30% of which are singletons. The V end lost 4 bases, the J end lost 6 bases, and 16 bases lay between the germline ends. CDR1 SGHRS and CDR2 YFSETQ come from the germline V gene. The CDR3 consists of 14 residues. The sample's time point: persistent/refractory GD, antithyroid drugs over 5 years with positive TRAb. Generation of the TCR library employed RNA extracted from PBMCs.

This chain joins TRBV5-1 and TRBJ2-5; the D gene could be TRBD1 or TRBD2 (5 bases each). This TCR derives from a female donor with Graves disease. Specimen: peripheral blood mononuclear cells (PBMCs), collected when the disease was refractory, from a patient treated with antithyroid drugs. The CDR3 is CASSPRGVVQTQYF. The CDR3 nucleotides are TGCGCCAGCAGCCCTCGGGGCGTGGTGCAGACCCAGTACTTC.